This entry describes one T cell receptor beta chain. The target antigen is unknown. Clones were sequenced by immunoSEQ multiplex PCR, and TCRdb holds only the in-frame ones, with some missing. The sample consists of 97,000 or so clones, around 84% of them appearing once. Time point here: blood 4 weeks post-SBRT, at nephrectomy. Regarding treatment: 15 Gy SBRT to primary tumor, nephrectomy 4 weeks later. Nephrectomy followed 15 Gy stereotactic body radiation by 4 weeks. These data belong to a study of radiation and T cells in renal cell carcinoma. V lost 2 bases to trimming and J lost 4 bases; unmatched junction nucleotides: 6. The CDR3 consists of 16 residues. From germline, CDR1 is SGHNT and CDR2 YYREEE (reference sequence). The study, taken as a whole, reports: No pretreatment tumor biopsies were available for baseline clonotypes. From baseline, blood top tumor clonotypes peaked at 2 weeks post-radiation.

This TCR was recovered from a man aged 55 to 70 with renal cell carcinoma. Sequenced here: blood, sampled from a patient whose treatment included radiotherapy and nephrectomy. The V call is TRBV5-4, the J call TRBJ2-2; 9 bases are a match to TRBD2. In DNA, the CDR3 is TGTGCCAGCAGCTTCTTTGTAGCGGGGGTCACCGGGGAGCTGTTTTTT. Encoded protein: CASSFFVAGVTGELFF. The entire variable domain, with the rest obtained from reference TRBV5-4 and TRBJ2-2, is as follows: ETGVTQSPTHLIKTRGQQVTLRCSSQSGHNTVSWYQQALGQGPQFIFQYYREEENGRGNFPPRFSGLQFPNYSSELNVNALELDDSALYLCASSFFVAGVTGELFFGEGSRLTVL.